This T cell receptor (beta chain) is drawn from a study of beta chain features in type 1 diabetes. The isolated RNA, all of it, was reverse transcribed, so expressed TCRB transcripts were what got sequenced. Method: immunoSEQ multiplex PCR; TCRdb's copy keeps in-frame clones and lacks some. The table has 810,000 or so clones, roughly 17% seen once. CDR1 is SSHAT, CDR2 FNYEAQ, per germline (reference sequence). This CDR3 spans 15 amino acids. Concerning this clone: The junction differs from germline at one of its ends, possibly a read error.

The gene calls are TRBV7-7 and TRBJ2-1, with TRBD2 matching over 9 bases. Sequenced input: naive CD4+ T cells from blood. The source of this sequence is a young woman in good health. The CDR3 DNA reads as TGTGCTAGCAGTTCAGGGACTAGCCCCTACAATGAGCAGTTCTTC. Translating gives CASSSGTSPYNEQFF.